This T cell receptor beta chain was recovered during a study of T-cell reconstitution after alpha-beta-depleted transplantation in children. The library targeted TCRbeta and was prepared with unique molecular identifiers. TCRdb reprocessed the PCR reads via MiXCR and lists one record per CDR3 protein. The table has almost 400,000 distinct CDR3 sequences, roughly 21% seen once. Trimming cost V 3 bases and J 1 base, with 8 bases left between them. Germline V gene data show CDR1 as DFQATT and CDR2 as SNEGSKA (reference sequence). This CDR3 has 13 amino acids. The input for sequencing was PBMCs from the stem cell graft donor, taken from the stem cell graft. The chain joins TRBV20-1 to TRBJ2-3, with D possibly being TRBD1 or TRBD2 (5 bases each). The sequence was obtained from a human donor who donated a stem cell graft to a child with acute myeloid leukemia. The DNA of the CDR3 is TGCAGTGCTAGGGGGGAGCGCACAGATACGCAGTATTTT. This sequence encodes CSARGERTDTQYF.